The 10 T cell receptor beta chains presented below share a single source sample, sequenced in a study of shared clonotypes between healthy human individuals. Clones were read by immunoSEQ multiplex PCR, and TCRdb kept only the in-frame ones, dropping some. The table has roughly 2.5 million clones, 85% to 95% seen once; the top ten hold 0.13% to 0.15%. The sample comprised naive CD4+ T cells sorted from blood. Subset specified: CD45RA+ positively selected. These receptors were taken from a man aged 18 to 30 in good health.

The chain carries TRBV10-3 and TRBJ2-7, with D perhaps matching TRBD1 (5 bases). The V gene's germline CDR1 is ENHRY and CDR2 SYGVKD. V shed 3 bases and J shed 5 bases, with 11 bases lying between them. This CDR3 is built from 13 residues. CDR3 sequence: CAISDSDIHEQYF. The CDR3 DNA follows: TGTGCCATCAGTGACTCGGACATCCACGAGCAGTACTTC.

This chain uses TRBV4-3 with TRBJ2-5, with 7 bases aligning to TRBD2. The CDR3 has 18 amino acids. V lost 1 base, J lost 4 bases, and 15 bases stayed unmatched. The germline V gene has CDR1 LGHNA and CDR2 YSLEER. In DNA form, the CDR3 reads TGCGCCAGCAGCCAAGGGCGGTTAGCGGGTGGGGCGGGAGAGACCCAGTACTTC. Amino acids: CASSQGRLAGGAGETQYF.

CDR3 DNA: TGTGCCAGCAGGGGTGGGACAGGGACACAAGAGACCCAGTACTTC. Its protein is CASRGGTGTQETQYF. The genes are TRBV6-1 and TRBJ2-5; 9 bases are shared with TRBD1. V lost 6 bases and J lost 2; bases outside the gene matches: 7. Germline CDR1 MNHNS, CDR2 SASEGT. The CDR3 totals 15 residues.

As regards this clone: Other DNA sequences in this sample translate to the same CDR3. V is TRBV9 and J is TRBJ2-1, with 9 nucleotides matching TRBD2. Unmatched junction bases numbered 2, after V lost 4 bases and J lost 0 bases. The CDR3 is 15 amino acids. Germline loops: CDR1 SGDLS, CDR2 YYNGEE. The CDR3 reads CASSRSGSSYNEQFF. The CDR3 nucleotides read TGTGCCAGCAGCCGTAGCGGGAGCTCCTACAATGAGCAGTTCTTC.

The chain combines TRBV6-5 with TRBJ1-1; 7 bases line up with TRBD1. The ends lost 10 bases at V and 1 base at J; junction bases unmatched: 9. The germline V gene has CDR1 MNHEY and CDR2 SVGAGI. This CDR3 spans 14 amino acids. CDR3 nucleotide sequence: TGTGCCACCTTCCCCAGGGGGGGGAACACTGAAGCTTTCTTT. Encoded protein: CATFPRGGNTEAFF.

The chain links TRBV12-5 to TRBJ2-1; 8 nucleotides match TRBD2. Trimming removed 7 bases from V and 0 bases from J; junction bases left unmatched: 5. The CDR3 is 15 amino acids. Germline loops: CDR1 LGHNT, CDR2 FRNRAP. CDR3 amino acids: CASVRSGSSYNEQFF. The CDR3 DNA reads TGTGCTAGTGTCCGGAGCGGGAGCTCCTACAATGAGCAGTTCTTC.

V is TRBV9 and J is TRBJ2-1; TRBD1 is a possible D gene (6 bases). Germline CDR1 SGDLS, CDR2 YYNGEE. This CDR3 comprises 16 residues. Trimming took off 3 bases at V and 1 base at J, with 14 bases between the two ends. The CDR3 sequence is CASSADRMGSYNEQFF. The CDR3 DNA reads as TGTGCCAGCAGCGCAGACAGGATGGGTTCCTACAATGAGCAGTTCTTC.

This clone has a single count. The rearrangement uses TRBV9 and TRBJ2-5; 9 nucleotides agree with TRBD2. The length of the CDR3 is 16 residues. The germline V gene encodes CDR1 SGDLS and CDR2 YYNGEE. V shed 0 bases and J 4 bases; nucleotides not matched to a gene: 7. The CDR3 reads CASSVGRGGAPETQYF. The CDR3 DNA follows: TGTGCCAGCAGCGTAGGGCGGGGGGGAGCCCCAGAGACCCAGTACTTC.

The chain carries TRBV7-2 and TRBJ2-3; TRBD1 aligns across 8 bases. CDR1 is SGHTA, CDR2 FQGNSA, per germline. With V trimmed by 3 bases and J by 0 bases, 5 bases remained unmatched. This CDR3 has 16 residues. This CDR3 reads CASSLGTGPSTDTQYF. DNA for the CDR3: TGTGCCAGCAGCTTGGGGACAGGACCAAGCACAGATACGCAGTATTTT.

This chain joins TRBV6-4 and TRBJ1-4, with D possibly being TRBD1 (5 bases). Germline CDR1 reads MRHNA; CDR2 reads SNTAGT. This CDR3 has 15 amino acids. V lost 1 base to trimming and J lost 7 bases, with 13 bases between them. The CDR3 DNA reads as TGTGCCAGCAGTGACTTTCAGGGCCCCCTTGAAAAACTGTTTTTT. The encoded protein is CASSDFQGPLEKLFF.